Listed below are T cell receptor beta chains from one sample, sequenced in a study of T cell repertoires in cytomegalovirus infection. Antigen specificity for these receptors is unknown. TCRdb reanalysed the reads using MiXCR and keeps one entry per CDR3 protein. The sample includes nearly 700,000 distinct CDR3 sequences, around a third of them seen just once. Sequenced here: cultured PBMCs, sampled from culture after CMV antigen stimulation. Receptors originate from a human donor in good health (CMV status not recorded). Some clones in this sample may be carry-over from other donors' samples. CDR3s include the opening cysteine and the closing phenylalanine or tryptophan.

TRBV19	CASSRGGASYEQYF
TRBV14	CASSVLSGLAKNIQYF
TRBV7-8	CASSLGAGTVNSPLHF
TRBV6-1	CASSEAIVYNSPLHF
TRBV6-2/TRBV6-3	CASRRLAGGQETQYF
TRBV24-1	CATSDPTFRKGGSNEQYF
TRBV12-3/TRBV12-4	CASTMGGGTGELFF
TRBV6-1	CASSGRLGREVGEQYF
TRBV2	CASSKAAGPTLHF
TRBV7-2	CASSMHLGAHTDTQYF
TRBV19	CASSQTLQAGVRTGELFF
TRBV11-2	CASSPGAAGLTDTQYF
TRBV28	CANSRTGRYNEQFF
TRBV4-3	CASSQEGTDRRPFF
TRBV7-9	CASSSGQGLHSGNTIYF
TRBV7-9	CASSSLIGYQETQYF
TRBV7-4	CASRDRGGPGANVLTF
TRBV5-1	CASSLGLAGGPYRRETQYF
TRBV20-1	CSASLDAYSYEQYF
TRBV7-9	CASTTHGITNEKLFF